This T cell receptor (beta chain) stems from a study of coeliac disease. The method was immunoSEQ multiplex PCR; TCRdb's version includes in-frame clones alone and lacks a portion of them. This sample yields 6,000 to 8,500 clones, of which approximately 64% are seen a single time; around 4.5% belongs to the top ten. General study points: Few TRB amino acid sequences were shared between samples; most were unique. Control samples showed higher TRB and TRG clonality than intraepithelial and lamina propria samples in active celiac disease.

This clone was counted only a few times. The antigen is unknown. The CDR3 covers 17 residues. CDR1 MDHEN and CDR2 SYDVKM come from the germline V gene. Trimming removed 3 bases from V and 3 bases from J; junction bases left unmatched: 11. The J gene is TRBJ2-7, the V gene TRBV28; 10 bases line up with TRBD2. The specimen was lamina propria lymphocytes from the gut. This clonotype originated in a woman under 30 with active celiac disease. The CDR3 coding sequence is TGTGCCAGCAGTTTCCCGGCTAGCGGGAGATTGTACTACGAGCAGTACTTC. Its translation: CASSFPASGRLYYEQYF.